This T cell receptor beta chain emerged from a study of cytomegalovirus exposure and HLA in healthy donors. Study results and limitations: Most subjects' HLA-A and HLA-B alleles were reportedly predicted from TCR beta sequences. V- and J-gene trimming in TCR beta was tied to a missense DCLRE1C variant by an analysis performed later.

As for this clone: Its target is unknown.

Amplification used 60 Vbeta primers and 13 Jbeta primers. The repertoire was sequenced with immunoSEQ multiplex PCR; TCRdb's copy has only in-frame clones and lacks some. The sample lists over 150,000 clones; 75% to 90% were seen once. Germline CDR1 and CDR2: ENHRY and SYGVKD. Trimming took 7 bases from V and 2 from J, leaving 15 bases between them. CDR3 length equals 15 residues. The sample consisted of PBMCs. The rearrangement joins TRBV10-3 to TRBJ2-1; tentative D call: TRBD2 (7 bases). The receptor was derived from a girl aged 2-10 years in good health and CMV-seropositive. This chain's CDR3 is CAIKGGTQTYNEQFF. The CDR3 nucleotides read TGTGCCATCAAGGGGGGGACCCAAACCTACAATGAGCAGTTCTTC.